The source of this T cell receptor (beta chain) is a study of blood T cell repertoires in COVID-19. Only in-frame clones appear in the TCRdb table, and some are missing; sequencing was by immunoSEQ multiplex PCR. The profile shows 100,000 to 120,000 clones, around 79% of them singletons. Germline V CDR1 and CDR2: MDHEN, SYDVKM. V lost 5 bases and J 0 bases, leaving 11 bases between the germline ends. The CDR3 has 15 amino acids. Sequences were obtained from peripheral blood. The V gene is TRBV28, the J gene TRBJ1-5, with unresolved D. The receptor's source is a woman older than 75 with active or convalescent COVID-19. This CDR3 is CASSRTGYSNQPQHF. The DNA of the CDR3 is TGTGCCAGCAGTAGGACGGGATATAGCAATCAGCCCCAGCATTTT.